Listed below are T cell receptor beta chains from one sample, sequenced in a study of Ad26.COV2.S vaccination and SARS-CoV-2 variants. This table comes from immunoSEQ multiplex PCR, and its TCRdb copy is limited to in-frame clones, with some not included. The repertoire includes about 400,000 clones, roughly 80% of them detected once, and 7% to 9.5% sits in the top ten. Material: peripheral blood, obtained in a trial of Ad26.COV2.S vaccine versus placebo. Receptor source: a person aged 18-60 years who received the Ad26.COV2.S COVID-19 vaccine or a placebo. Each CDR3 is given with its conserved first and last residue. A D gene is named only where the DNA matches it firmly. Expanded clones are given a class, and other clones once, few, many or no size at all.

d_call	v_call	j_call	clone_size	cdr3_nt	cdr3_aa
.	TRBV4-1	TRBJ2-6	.	TGCGCCAGCAGCCAAGACCCGGGACTGTGGGCCAACGTCCTGACTTTC	CASSQDPGLWANVLTF
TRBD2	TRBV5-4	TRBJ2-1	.	TGTGCCAGCAGCTTGCCTAGCGGGGATAGACGCTACAATGAGCAGTTCTTC	CASSLPSGDRRYNEQFF
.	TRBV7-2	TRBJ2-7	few	TGTGCCAGCAGCTTAGCCAACACCCACGAGCAGTACTTC	CASSLANTHEQYF
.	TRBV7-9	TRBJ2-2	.	TGTGCCAGCAGCTTGGGCAGGGGGGAGCTGTTTTTT	CASSLGRGELFF
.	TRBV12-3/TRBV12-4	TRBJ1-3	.	TGTGCCAGCAGTTTAGGGGGTAGAAACACCATATATTTT	CASSLGGRNTIYF
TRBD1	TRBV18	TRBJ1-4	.	TGTGCCAGCTCACCCCGACAGGGGATTAATGAAAAACTGTTTTTT	CASSPRQGINEKLFF
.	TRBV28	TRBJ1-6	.	TGTGCCAGCAACATGGGCATCGCCCTTGGGCCCCTCCACTTT	CASNMGIALGPLHF
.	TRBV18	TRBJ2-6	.	TGTGCCAGCTCACCCCCAGGGGCGAGCTCTGGGGCCAACGTCCTGACTTTC	CASSPPGASSGANVLTF
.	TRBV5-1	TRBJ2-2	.	TGCGCCAGCAGCTTTGCCGATCTCAGCGAGGAGCTGTTTTTT	CASSFADLSEELFF
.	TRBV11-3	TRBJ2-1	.	TGTGCCAGCAGCTTAGGCGAGCAGTTCTTC	CASSLGEQFF